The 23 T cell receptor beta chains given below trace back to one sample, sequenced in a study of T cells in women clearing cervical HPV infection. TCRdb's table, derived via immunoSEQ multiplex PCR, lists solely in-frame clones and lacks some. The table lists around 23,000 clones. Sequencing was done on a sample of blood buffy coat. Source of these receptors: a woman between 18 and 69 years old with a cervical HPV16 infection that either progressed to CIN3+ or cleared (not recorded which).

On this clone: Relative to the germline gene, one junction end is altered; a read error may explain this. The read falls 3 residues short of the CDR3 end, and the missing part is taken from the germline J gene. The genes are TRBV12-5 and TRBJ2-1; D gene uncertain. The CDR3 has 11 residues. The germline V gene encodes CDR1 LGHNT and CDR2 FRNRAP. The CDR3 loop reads CASGSDNEQFF. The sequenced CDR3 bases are TGTGCTAGTGGCTCCGACAATGAG.

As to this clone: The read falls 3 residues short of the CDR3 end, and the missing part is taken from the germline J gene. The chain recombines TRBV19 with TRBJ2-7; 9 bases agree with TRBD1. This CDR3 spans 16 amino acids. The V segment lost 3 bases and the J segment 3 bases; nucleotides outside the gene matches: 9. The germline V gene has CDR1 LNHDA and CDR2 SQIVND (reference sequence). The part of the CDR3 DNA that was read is TGTGCCAGTAGTATCCGGACAGGGGTTAAGGGCTACGAG. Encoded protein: CASSIRTGVKGYE. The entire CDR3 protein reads CASSIRTGVKGYEQYF. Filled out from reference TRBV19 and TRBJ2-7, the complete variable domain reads DGGITQSPKYLFRKEGQNVTLSCEQNLNHDAMYWYRQDPGQGLRLIYYSQIVNDFQKGDIAEGYSVSREKKESFPLTVTSAQKNPTAFYLCASSIRTGVKGYEQYFGPGTRLTVT.

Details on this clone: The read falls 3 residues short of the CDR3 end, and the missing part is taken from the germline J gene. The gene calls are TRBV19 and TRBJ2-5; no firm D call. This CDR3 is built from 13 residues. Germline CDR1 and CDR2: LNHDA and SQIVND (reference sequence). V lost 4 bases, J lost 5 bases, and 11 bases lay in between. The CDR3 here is CASSSLEVETQYF. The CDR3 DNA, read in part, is TGTGCCAGTAGTAGCCTAGAGGTCGAGACC.

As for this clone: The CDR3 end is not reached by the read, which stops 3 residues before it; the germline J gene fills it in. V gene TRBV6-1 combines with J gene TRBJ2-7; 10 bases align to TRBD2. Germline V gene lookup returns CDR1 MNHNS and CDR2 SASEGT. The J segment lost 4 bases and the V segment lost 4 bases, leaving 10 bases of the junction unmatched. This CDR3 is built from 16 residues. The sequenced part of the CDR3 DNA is TGTGCCAGCAGTGCCTTCCTAGCGGGAGTCGCTTACGAG. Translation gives CASSAFLAGVAYE. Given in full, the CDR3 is CASSAFLAGVAYEQYF.

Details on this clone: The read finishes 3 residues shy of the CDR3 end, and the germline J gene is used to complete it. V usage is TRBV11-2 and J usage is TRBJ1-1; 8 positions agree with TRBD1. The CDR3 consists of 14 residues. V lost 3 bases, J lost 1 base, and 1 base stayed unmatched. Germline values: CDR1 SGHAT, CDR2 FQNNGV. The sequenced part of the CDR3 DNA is TGTGCCAGCAGCTTTGGACAGGGGAACACTGAA. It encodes CASSFGQGNTE. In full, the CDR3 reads CASSFGQGNTEAFF. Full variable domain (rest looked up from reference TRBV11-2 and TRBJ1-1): EAGVAQSPRYKIIEKRQSVAFWCNPISGHATLYWYQQILGQGPKLLIQFQNNGVVDDSQLPKDRFSAERLKGVDSTLKIQPAKLEDSAVYLCASSFGQGNTEAFFGQGTRLTVV.

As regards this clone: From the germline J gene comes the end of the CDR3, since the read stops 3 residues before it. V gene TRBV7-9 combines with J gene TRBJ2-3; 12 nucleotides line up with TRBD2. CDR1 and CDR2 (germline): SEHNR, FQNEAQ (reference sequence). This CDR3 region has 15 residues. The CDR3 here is CASSSSGGVKETQYF. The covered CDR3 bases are TGTGCCAGCAGCTCTAGCGGGGGGGTTAAAGAGACG.

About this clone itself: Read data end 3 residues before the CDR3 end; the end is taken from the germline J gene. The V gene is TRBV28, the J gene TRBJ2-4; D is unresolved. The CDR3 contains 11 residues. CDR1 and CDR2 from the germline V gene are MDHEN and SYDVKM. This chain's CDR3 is CASTNEALQYF. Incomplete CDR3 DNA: TGTGCCAGCACCAACGAGGCCCTT.

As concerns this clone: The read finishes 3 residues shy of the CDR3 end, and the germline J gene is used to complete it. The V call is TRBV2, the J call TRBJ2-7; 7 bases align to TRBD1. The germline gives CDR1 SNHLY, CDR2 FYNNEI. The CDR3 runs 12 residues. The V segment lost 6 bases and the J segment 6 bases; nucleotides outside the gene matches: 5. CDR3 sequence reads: CASRTGSGEQYF. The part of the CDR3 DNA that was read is TGTGCCAGCAGGACAGGGTCGGGCGAG.

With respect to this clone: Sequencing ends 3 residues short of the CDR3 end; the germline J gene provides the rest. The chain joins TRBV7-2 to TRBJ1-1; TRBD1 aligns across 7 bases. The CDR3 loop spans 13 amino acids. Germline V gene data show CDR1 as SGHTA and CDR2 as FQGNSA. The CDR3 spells CASSLGRDSKAFF. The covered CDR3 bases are TGTGCCAGCAGCTTAGGCCGGGACAGCAAA.

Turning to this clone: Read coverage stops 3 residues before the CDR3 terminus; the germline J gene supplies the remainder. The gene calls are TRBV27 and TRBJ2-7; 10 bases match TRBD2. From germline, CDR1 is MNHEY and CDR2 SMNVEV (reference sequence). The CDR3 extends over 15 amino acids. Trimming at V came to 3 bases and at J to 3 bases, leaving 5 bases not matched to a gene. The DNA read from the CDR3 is TGTGCCAGCAGTTTTCAGCGGGGGGGCGACTACGAG. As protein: CASSFQRGGDYE. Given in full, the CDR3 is CASSFQRGGDYEQYF.

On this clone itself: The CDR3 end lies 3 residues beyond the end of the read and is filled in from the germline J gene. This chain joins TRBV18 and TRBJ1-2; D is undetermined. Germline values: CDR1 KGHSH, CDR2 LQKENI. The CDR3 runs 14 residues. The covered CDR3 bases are TGTGCCAGCTCACCACTAGCGGGAGTTTACGAC. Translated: CASSPLAGVYD. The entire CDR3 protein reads CASSPLAGVYDYTF.

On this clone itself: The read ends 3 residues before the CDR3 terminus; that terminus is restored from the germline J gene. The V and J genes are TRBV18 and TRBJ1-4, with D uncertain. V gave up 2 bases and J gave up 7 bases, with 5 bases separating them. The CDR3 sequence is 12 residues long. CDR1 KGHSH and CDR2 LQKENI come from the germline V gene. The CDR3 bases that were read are TGTGCCAGCTCACCATACGGTGAAAAA. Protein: CASSPYGEK. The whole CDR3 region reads CASSPYGEKLFF.

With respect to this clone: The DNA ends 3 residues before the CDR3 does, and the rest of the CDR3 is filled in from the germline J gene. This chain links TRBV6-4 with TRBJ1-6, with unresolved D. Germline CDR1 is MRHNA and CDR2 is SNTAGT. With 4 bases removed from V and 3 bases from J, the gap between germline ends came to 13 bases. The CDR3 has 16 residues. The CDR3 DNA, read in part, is TGTGCCAGCAGTGCCAGACTTTCCCTCTATAATTCACCC. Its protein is CASSARLSLYNSP. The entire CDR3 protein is CASSARLSLYNSPLHF.

Partial CDR3 DNA: TGTGCCAGCACCCGCCAGGGCACCTCCGCTGGGGCCAACGTC. This codes for CASTRQGTSAGANV. The whole CDR3 sequence is CASTRQGTSAGANVLTF. The rearrangement joins TRBV2 to TRBJ2-6, with D possibly being TRBD1 (5 bases). The read ends 3 residues shy of where the CDR3 ends; the end is completed using the germline J gene. V was cut by 7 bases and J by 2 bases, with 18 bases left in between. CDR3 length: 17 residues. The germline gives CDR1 SNHLY, CDR2 FYNNEI.

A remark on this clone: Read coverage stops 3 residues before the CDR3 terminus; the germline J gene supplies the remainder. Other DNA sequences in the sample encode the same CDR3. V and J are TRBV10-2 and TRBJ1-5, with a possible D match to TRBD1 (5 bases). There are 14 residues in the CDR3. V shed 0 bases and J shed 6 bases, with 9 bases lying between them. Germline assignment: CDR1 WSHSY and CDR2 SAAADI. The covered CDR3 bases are TGCGCCAGCAGTGAGTCAGGGGTGGGTCAGCCC. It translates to CASSESGVGQP. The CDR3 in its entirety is CASSESGVGQPQHF.

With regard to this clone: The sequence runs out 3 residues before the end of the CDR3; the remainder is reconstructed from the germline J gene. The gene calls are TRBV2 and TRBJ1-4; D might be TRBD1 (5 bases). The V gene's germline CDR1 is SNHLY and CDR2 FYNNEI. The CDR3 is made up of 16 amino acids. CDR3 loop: CASSAGGSSYNSPLFF. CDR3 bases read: TGTGCCAGCAGTGCCGGGGGGAGCTCCTATAATTCACCA.

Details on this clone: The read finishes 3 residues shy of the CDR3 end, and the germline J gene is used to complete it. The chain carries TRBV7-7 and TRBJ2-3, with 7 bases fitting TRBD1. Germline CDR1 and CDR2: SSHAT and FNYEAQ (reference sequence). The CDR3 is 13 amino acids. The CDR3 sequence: CASSPRGPGTQYF. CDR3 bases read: TGTGCCAGCAGCCCGAGGGGGCCGGGGACG.

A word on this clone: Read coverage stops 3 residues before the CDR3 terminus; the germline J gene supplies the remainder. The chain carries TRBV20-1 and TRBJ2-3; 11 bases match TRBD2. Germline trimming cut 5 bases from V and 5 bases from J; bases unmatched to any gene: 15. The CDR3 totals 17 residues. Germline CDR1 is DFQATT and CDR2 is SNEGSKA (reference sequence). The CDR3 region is CSAPKTSGDLMGDTQYF. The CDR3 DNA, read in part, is TGCAGTGCTCCTAAGACTAGCGGGGATTTAATGGGAGATACG.

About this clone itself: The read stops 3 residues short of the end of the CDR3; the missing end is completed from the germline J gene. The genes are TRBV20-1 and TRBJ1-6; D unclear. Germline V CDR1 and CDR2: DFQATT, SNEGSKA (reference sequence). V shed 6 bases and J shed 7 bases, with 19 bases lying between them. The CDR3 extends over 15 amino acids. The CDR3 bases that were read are TGCAGTGCCCTTGACTCAACCCAACCAAATTCACCC. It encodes CSALDSTQPNSP. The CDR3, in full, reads CSALDSTQPNSPLHF.

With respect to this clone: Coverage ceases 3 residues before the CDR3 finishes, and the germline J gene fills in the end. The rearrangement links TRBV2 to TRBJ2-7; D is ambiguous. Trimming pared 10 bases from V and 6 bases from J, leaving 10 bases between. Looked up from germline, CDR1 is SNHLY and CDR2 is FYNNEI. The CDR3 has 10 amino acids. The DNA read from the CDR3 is TGTGCCACCTATTATGGCGAG. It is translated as CATYYGE. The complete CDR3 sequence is CATYYGEQYF.

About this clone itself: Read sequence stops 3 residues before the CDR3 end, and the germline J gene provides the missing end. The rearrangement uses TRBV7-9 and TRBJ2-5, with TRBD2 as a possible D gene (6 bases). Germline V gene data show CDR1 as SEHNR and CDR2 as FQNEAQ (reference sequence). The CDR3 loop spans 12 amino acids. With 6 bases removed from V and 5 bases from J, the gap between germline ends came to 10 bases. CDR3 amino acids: CASSLRGETQYF. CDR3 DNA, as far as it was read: TGTGCCAGCAGTCTCCGGGGGGAGACC.

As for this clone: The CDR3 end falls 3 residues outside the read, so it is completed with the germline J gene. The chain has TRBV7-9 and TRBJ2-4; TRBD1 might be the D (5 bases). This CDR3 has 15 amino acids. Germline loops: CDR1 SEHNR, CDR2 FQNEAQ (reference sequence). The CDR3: CASSFTQAQNYGQYF. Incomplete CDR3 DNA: TGTGCCAGCAGCTTCACACAGGCCCAGAACTATGGT.

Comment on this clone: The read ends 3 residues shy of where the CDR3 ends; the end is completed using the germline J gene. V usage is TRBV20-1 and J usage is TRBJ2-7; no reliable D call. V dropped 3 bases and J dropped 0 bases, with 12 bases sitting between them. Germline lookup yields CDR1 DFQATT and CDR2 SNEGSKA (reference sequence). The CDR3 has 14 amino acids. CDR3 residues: CSASIPGSSYEQYF. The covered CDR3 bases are TGCAGTGCTAGTATTCCAGGAAGCTCCTACGAG.